The T cell receptor (beta chain) described here comes from a study of post-analysis software for immune sequencing data (dated by TCRdb to between 2014 and 2016). About the study as a whole: Relapsing-remitting, secondary progressive and progressive-relapsing multiple sclerosis were recorded as disease courses, and subtype annotation was lacking for some patients. A subset of samples was prepared in parallel using single-end sample barcoding, then pooled and co-amplified after Illumina adapter ligation. The patient repertoires were set against approximately 10 previously published healthy control repertoires from donors whose ages ranged from roughly 6 to 25 years. The study at large found these results: Patients showed significantly higher frequencies than controls for a handful of TRBV segments, among them TRBV5-6, TRBV5-1 and TRBV20-1. The multiple sclerosis patient group was slightly younger than the control group. Normalized Chao1 diversity was significantly lower in multiple sclerosis patients than controls, suggesting substantial peripheral T-cell clonal expansion. Direct clustering with F measure showed strong co-clustering of samples prepared in the same batch, prompting a batch-effect correction.

A few counts support this clonotype. What antigen it recognizes has not been identified. No base quality information exists; no much larger clone differs at one position. Trimming removed 3 bases from V and 14 bases from J, leaving 10 bases between the germline ends. The CDR3 covers 11 residues, taking in both the cysteine and the phenylalanine. Only the CDR3 DNA is retained, 33 bases long and in frame from the first base. The method was PCR. Sequencing was carried out with an Illumina HiSeq 2500. Unique molecular identifiers were incorporated into TCR beta cDNA libraries to reduce PCR and sequencing biases. About 500,000 cDNA molecules were obtained per 1 to 10 million input T cells, so each molecule approximated one T cell. The patient libraries were prepared and sequenced with the same protocol used for the earlier healthy control dataset. Within a given batch, samples were prepared together, multiplexed and sequenced on the same HiSeq lane. The authors' pipeline ran thus. MIGEC was used to process the raw barcoded reads, and molecular identifier groups with only a single read were discarded before consensus assembly and CDR3 extraction. Clonotype tables were post-analysed with VDJtools, and diversity was normalized by down-sampling all datasets to the smallest sample size. Repertoire overlap clustering matched CDR3 amino acid but not nucleotide sequences to correct batch-related cross-sample contamination. TCRdb trimmed the raw reads at Q25, called clones with MiXCR and kept productive beta chains. Entries that share a CDR3 protein sequence are merged under the most common genes and DNA. In this record, the V and J calls reflect TCRdb's handling and not the investigators' own analysis. The sample yields about 380,000 distinct CDR3 sequences; about a third were counted once. The ten largest make up 13% of the sample.

TCR beta repertoires were profiled from peripheral blood of roughly 13 young patients with multiple sclerosis to demonstrate the VDJtools post-analysis software. The multiple sclerosis patients were children and adolescents ranging in age from about 6 to 17 years. The specimen sequenced was blood. The TCR comes from a girl between 10 and 17 years old with multiple sclerosis. The rearranged segments are TRBV12-3 or TRBV12-4 and TRBJ1-4; no D segment can be confidently identified. The CDR3 region has the sequence CASSLEGGLFF. The nucleotide sequence reads TGTGCCAGCAGTTTGGAAGGTGGCCTGTTTTTT.